This T cell receptor (beta chain) was sequenced during a study of blood T cell repertoires in COVID-19 (dated by TCRdb to 2020 to 2021). In terms of the full investigation: Samples from collaborators originated in the United States, Italy and Spain and spanned both the acute and convalescent phases of COVID-19. The repertoires were made available in a free public database intended to serve as a resource for research on the immune response to SARS-CoV-2. Deeply sampled blood TCRbeta repertoires from subjects exposed to, actively infected with, or recovered from COVID-19 were included in the dataset. A de-identified subject ID, COVID-19 status, age in years and sex were almost always included in the sample metadata. The samples were drawn from two sources: the first 160 participants of the ongoing ImmuneRACE study, and over 1,000 subjects contributed by 6 global collaborators. Where available, HLA class I and class II types were obtained from metadata supplied by the sample provider rather than from assay-based typing. The material from the prospective study consisted of cDNA or gDNA derived from T cells, B-cell-depleted T cells, or PBMCs. What the authors observed across the whole study: The quantity of clinical and demographic metadata differed by source and by participant and was supplied without curation.

As to this clone: Its cognate antigen has yet to be identified. Base qualities are not at hand, and no much larger clone is one base apart.

TCRbeta CDR3 regions were amplified from genomic DNA using the immunoSEQ Assay, a bias-controlled multiplex PCR. From the authors' description of their analysis: The number of nucleated cells in each sample was estimated by amplification of reference gene primers within the assay. Sequence reads were collapsed and filtered to measure the absolute abundance of every unique TCRbeta CDR3 rearrangement. For each sample, productive Simpson clonality was calculated by taking the square root of Simpson's diversity index across productive rearrangements. In TCRdb, the immuneACCESS table is reduced to in-frame sequences with V and J assigned. These tables do not hold every clone; where another copy was compared, an unresolved V gene accounts for under half, and the others remain unexplained. The V and J calls and clone size were taken over from that table, and D and trimming were inferred from the DNA. This sample is represented by 190,000 or so clones; approximately 82% of them were singletons. The leading ten clones occupy less than 3.5% of the sample.

The CDR3 starts with the cysteine, ends with the phenylalanine, and has 17 residues. Only CDR3 DNA is held: 51 bases, read in frame from base 1. The germline V end is reduced by 4 bases and the J end by 3 bases; junction bases left unmatched: 10. CDR1 is given as SGHDT and CDR2 as YYEEEE, both from the germline V gene. Collaborating institutions collected whole blood in K2EDTA tubes following their own protocols. For TCRbeta analysis, collaborator samples were shipped as frozen whole blood, as isolated PBMCs, or as DNA extracted from either sample type. Sequencing was performed on peripheral blood. The V and J genes are TRBV5-6 and TRBJ2-5, with TRBD2 identical over 12 junction bases. The receptor comes from a man between 50 and 59 years old with active or convalescent COVID-19. Here is the DNA: TGTGCCAGCAGCCTTCCCCTACTAGCGGGGGGCGAAGAGACCCAGTACTTC. The resulting protein is CASSLPLLAGGEETQYF.